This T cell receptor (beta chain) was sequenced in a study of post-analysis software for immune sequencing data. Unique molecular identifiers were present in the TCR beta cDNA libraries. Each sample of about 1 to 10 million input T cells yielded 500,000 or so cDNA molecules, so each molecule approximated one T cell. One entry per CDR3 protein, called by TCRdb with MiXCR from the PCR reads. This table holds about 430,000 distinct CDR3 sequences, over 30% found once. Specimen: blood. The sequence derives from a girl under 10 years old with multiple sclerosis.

The CDR3 bases are TGTGCCAGCAGTTACTTGGGACAGGTTCCTAACTATGGCTACACCTTC. Protein: CASSYLGQVPNYGYTF. This rearrangement joins TRBV6-5 to TRBJ1-2; 8 bases are shared with TRBD1. Looked up from germline, CDR1 is MNHEY and CDR2 is SVGAGI. After removal of 1 base from V and 0 bases from J, the junction contained 4 bases not matched to a gene. The CDR3 is 16 residues long.